This is a list of T cell receptor beta chains from one sample in a study of T cells in localized non-small cell lung cancer. The method was immunoSEQ multiplex PCR; TCRdb's version includes in-frame clones alone and lacks a portion of them. The sample records some 78,000 clones, approximately 85% being singletons. The material was peripheral blood, obtained before any cancer treatment. Receptors originate from a man aged 35-75 years with stage I lung adenocarcinoma. The CDR3 runs from the conserved cysteine through the conserved F or W. The D gene is left open where the match is weak.

V gene,D gene,CDR3 protein
TRBV14,.,CASSPLGVWGEAFF
TRBV6-1,.,CASSEVGRGRNTEAFF
TRBV7-9,.,CASSLQGLGNIQYF
TRBV9,.,CASSPRLGGAEAFF
TRBV7-2,.,CASSSLGRGNLAKNIQYF
TRBV7-2,.,CASSLGSADTQPQHF
TRBV9,TRBD2,CASSAIAGGPGRTDTQYF
TRBV28,.,CASTSTREQFF
TRBV28,.,CASSPRVETQYF
TRBV7-9,.,CASTARTANYEQYF
TRBV25-1,.,CASSEGAQGWETQYF
TRBV6-6,.,CASSYGSASYEQYF
TRBV28,TRBD1,CASSSGTGVHEQYF
TRBV5-1,.,CASSLQHNTGELFF
TRBV5-1,TRBD1,CASSGTGGMDGELFF
TRBV7-8,.,CASSFYQPQGVTEAFF
TRBV2,.,CARQGNTEAFF
TRBV18,TRBD1,CASSPPGGSNQPQHF
TRBV5-1,TRBD1,CASGTGGNYGYTF
TRBV30,TRBD2,CAWSGITSGTSSYNEQFF
TRBV11-1,.,CASSLEVFPQGTNEYEQYF
TRBV5-1,.,CASSLAQAATTEAFF
TRBV15,.,CATSSPRSAGANVLTF
TRBV7-9,TRBD1,CASSRRGQGLEETQYF
TRBV18,TRBD1,CASSPTGVNGQPQHF
TRBV7-9,TRBD1,CASSLGTGTQPQHF
TRBV11-1,.,CASSFDGFSGNTIYF